This T cell receptor beta chain stems from a study of shared clonotypes between healthy human individuals. Study observations and caveats: Of the naive CD4 clonotypes, about 5.4% were shared across a handful of donors. In general, naive subsets displayed greater estimated richness than memory subsets did.

On this clone: Its antigen is not known.

Per the study methods: Junction-only immunoSEQ data arrived without quality scores, meaning filtering differed. Profiling relied on immunoSEQ multiplex PCR, and the TCRdb table lists in-frame clones only, not all of them. V and J calls and clone size are as listed in that table; D and trimming were resolved from the DNA. The data contain about 2.1 million clones, over 85% of them seen just once; the ten biggest clones take up approximately 1.6%. Naive CD8 cells were CD45RO-negative, positively selected for CCR7, excluding terminally differentiated effector memory CD45RA+ cells. Sample: naive CD8+ T cells from PBMCs. The TCR originated in a man between 18 and 35 years old in good health. Some clones in this sample may be carry-over from other donors' samples.

CDR3 sequence reads: CASSLSRDYDTDTQYF. The DNA of the CDR3 is TGTGCCAGCAGCTTAAGCCGGGATTACGACACAGATACGCAGTATTTT. The gene calls are TRBV7-2 and TRBJ2-3; D might be TRBD2 (5 bases). Germline CDR1 is SGHTA and CDR2 is FQGNSA. CDR3 length: 16 amino acids. Trimming left V 2 bases short and J 2 bases short, with 14 bases between.